This passage covers 4 T cell receptor beta chains from one sample sequenced in a study of graft-versus-host responses after intestinal transplantation. No antigens are known for them. Profiled with immunoSEQ multiplex PCR; TCRdb holds only in-frame clones, not every one. The sample includes under 150,000 clones, around nine tenths seen only once; the top ten take over 0.15%. Sequenced material: unstimulated CD4+ T cells sorted from spleen or lymph node cells, taken before intestinal transplant. The receptors were gathered from a human donor who received an intestinal transplant.

Written as DNA, the CDR3 is TGTGCCAGTAGTACCCCCGGGACAGGGCCCAAACTCTGGGGTGAAAAACTGTTTTTT. The encoded protein is CASSTPGTGPKLWGEKLFF. The rearrangement links TRBV19 to TRBJ1-4; TRBD1 aligns across 9 bases. The CDR3 loop spans 19 amino acids. Germline CDR1 and CDR2: LNHDA and SQIVND (reference sequence). The V segment lost 4 bases and the J segment 7 bases; nucleotides outside the gene matches: 19.

The chain employs TRBV4-1 and TRBJ1-2, with D possibly being TRBD1 (6 bases). There are 16 residues in the CDR3. The V gene lost 1 base and the J gene lost 6 bases, with 18 bases spanning the gap. Germline V lookup: CDR1 MGHRA, CDR2 YSYEKL. The CDR3 loop reads CASSQVGTGGRNGYTF. The CDR3 DNA follows: TGCGCCAGCAGCCAAGTTGGGACGGGGGGGCGAAATGGCTACACCTTC.

This chain uses TRBV15 with TRBJ1-1; 7 nucleotides line up with TRBD1. There are 16 residues in the CDR3. In germline, CDR1 is LNHNV, CDR2 YYDKDF (reference sequence). Trimming removed 4 bases from V and 0 bases from J; junction bases left unmatched: 8. DNA for the CDR3: TGTGCCACCAGCATTCCAGGGGGAATGATGAACACTGAAGCTTTCTTT. Translation gives CATSIPGGMMNTEAFF. Looking up the rest from reference TRBV15 and TRBJ1-1 gives the full variable domain: DAMVIQNPRYQVTQFGKPVTLSCSQTLNHNVMYWYQQKSSQAPKLLFHYYDKDFNNEADTPDNFQSRRPNTSFCFLDIRSPGLGDTAMYLCATSIPGGMMNTEAFFGQGTRLTVV.

This rearrangement joins TRBV9 to TRBJ1-3, with TRBD1 matching 9 bases. This CDR3 contains 17 residues. From germline, CDR1 is SGDLS and CDR2 YYNGEE. The V segment lost 4 bases and the J segment 4 bases; nucleotides outside the gene matches: 12. The CDR3, as DNA: TGTGCCAGCAGCCCTATCACAGGGGGCGCGGGGGGAAACACCATATATTTT. It codes for CASSPITGGAGGNTIYF.